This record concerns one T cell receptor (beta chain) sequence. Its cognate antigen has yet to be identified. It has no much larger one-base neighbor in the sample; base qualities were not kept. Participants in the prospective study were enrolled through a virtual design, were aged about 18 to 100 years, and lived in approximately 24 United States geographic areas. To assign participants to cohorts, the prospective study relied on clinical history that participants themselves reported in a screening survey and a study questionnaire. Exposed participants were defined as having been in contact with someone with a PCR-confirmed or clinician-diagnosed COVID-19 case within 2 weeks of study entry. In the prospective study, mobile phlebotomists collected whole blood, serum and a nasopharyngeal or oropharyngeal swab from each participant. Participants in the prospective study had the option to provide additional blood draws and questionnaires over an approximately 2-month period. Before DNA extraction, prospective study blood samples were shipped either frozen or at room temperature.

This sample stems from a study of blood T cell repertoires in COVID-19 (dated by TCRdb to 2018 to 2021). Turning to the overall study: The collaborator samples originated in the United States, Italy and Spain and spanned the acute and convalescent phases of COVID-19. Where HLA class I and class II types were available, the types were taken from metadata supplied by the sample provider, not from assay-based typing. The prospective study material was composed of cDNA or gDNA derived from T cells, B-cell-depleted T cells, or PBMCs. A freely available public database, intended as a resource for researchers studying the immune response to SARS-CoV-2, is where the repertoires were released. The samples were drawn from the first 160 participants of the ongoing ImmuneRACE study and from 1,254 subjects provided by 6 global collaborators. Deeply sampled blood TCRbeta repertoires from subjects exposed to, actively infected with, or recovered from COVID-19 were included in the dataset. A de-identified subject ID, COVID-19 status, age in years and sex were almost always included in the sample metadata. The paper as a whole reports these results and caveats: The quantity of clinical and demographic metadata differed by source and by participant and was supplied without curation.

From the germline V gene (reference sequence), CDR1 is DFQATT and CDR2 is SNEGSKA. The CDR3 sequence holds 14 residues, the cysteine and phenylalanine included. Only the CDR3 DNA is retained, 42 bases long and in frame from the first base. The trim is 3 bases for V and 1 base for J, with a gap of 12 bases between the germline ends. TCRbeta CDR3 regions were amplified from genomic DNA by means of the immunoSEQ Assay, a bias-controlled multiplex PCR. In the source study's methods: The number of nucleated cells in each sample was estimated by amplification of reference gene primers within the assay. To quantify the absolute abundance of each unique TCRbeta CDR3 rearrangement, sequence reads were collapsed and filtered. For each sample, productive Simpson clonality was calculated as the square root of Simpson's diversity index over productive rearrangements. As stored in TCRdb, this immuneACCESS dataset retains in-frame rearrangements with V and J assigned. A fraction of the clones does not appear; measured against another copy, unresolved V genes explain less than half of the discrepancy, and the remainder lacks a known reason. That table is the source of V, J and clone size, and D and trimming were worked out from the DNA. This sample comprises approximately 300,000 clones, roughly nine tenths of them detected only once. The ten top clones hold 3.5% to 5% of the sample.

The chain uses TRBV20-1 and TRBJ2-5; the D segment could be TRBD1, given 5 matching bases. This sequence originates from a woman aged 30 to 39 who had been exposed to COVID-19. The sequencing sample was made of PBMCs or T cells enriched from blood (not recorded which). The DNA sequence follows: TGCAGTGCTAGTGAAGGGGCCGGCCAAGAGACCCAGTACTTC. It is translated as CSASEGAGQETQYF.